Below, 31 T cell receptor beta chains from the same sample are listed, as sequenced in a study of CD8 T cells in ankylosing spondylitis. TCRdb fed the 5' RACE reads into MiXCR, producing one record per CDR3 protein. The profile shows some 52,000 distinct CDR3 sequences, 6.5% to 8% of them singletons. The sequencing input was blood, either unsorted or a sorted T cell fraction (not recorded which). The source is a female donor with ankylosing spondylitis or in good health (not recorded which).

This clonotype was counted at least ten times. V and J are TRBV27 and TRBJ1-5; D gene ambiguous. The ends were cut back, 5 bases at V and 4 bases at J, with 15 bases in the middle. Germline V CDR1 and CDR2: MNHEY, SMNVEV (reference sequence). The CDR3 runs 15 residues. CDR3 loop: CASSLSSDGNQPQHF. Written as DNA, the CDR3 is TGTGCCAGCAGTCTCTCCTCGGACGGGAATCAGCCCCAGCATTTT.

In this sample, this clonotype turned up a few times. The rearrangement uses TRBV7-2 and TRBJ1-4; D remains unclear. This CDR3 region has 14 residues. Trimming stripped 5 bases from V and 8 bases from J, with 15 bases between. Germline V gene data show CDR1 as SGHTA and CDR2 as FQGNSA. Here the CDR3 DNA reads TGTGCCAGCAGCGAGGCGGGCGCGGGAGAAAAACTGTTTTTT. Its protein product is CASSEAGAGEKLFF.

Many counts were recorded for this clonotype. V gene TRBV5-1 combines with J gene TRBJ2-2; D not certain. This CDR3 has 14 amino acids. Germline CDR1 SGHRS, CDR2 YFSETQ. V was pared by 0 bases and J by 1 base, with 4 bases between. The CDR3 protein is CASSLAGNTGELFF. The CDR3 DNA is TGCGCCAGCAGCTTGGCGGGGAACACCGGGGAGCTGTTTTTT.

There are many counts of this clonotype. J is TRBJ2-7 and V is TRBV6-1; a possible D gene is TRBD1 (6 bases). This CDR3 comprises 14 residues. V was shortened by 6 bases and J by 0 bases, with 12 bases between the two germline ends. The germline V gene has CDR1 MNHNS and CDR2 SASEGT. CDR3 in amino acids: CASRPLDSSYEQYF. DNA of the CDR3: TGTGCCAGCAGGCCCTTGGACAGCTCCTACGAGCAGTACTTC.

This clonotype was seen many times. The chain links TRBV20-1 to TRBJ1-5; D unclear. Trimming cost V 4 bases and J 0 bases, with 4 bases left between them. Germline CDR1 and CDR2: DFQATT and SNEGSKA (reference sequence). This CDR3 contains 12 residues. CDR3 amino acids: CSATDSNQPQHF. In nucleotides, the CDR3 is TGCAGTGCTACGGATAGCAATCAGCCCCAGCATTTT.

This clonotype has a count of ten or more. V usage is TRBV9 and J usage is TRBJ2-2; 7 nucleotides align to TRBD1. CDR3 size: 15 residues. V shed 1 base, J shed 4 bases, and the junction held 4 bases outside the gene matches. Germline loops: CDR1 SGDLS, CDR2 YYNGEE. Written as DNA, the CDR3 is TGTGCCAGCAGCGTAAGTCCAGGGGGCACCGGGGAGCTGTTTTTT. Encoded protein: CASSVSPGGTGELFF. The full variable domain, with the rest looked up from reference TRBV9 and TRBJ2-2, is DSGVTQTPKHLITATGQRVTLRCSPRSGDLSVYWYQQSLDQGLQFLIQYYNGEERAKGNILERFSAQQFPDLHSELNLSSLELGDSALYFCASSVSPGGTGELFFGEGSRLTVL.

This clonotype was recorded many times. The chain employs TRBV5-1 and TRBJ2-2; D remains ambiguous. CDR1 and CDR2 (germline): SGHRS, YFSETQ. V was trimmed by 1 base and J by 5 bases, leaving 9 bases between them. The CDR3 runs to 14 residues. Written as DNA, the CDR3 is TGCGCCAGCAGCTTGACCACCGATACCGGGGAGCTGTTTTTT. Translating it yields CASSLTTDTGELFF. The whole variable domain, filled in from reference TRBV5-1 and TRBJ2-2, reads KAGVTQTPRYLIKTRGQQVTLSCSPISGHRSVSWYQQTPGQGLQFLFEYFSETQRNKGNFPGRFSGRQFSNSRSEMNVSTLELGDSALYLCASSLTTDTGELFFGEGSRLTVL.

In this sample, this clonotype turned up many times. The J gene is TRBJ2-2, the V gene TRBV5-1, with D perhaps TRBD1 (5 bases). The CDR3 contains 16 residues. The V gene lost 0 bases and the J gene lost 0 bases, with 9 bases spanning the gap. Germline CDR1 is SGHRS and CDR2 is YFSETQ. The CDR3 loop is CASSLEDTSNTGELFF. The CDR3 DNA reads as TGCGCCAGCAGCTTGGAGGACACGTCGAACACCGGGGAGCTGTTTTTT.

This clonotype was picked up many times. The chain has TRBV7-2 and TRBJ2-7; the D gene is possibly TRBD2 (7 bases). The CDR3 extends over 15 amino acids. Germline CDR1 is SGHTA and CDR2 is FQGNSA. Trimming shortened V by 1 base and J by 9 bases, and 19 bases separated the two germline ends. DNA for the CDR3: TGTGCCAGCAGCTTAGAAGGGGGGGGGCCTGTTCTGCAGTACTTC. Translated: CASSLEGGGPVLQYF.

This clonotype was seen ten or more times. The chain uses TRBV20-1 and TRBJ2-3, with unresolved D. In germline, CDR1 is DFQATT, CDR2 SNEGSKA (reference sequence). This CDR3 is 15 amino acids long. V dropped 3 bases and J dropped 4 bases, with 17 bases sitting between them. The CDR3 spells CSASPLGSTSDTQYF. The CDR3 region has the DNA TGCAGTGCTAGCCCCTTGGGTAGCACCTCAGATACGCAGTATTTT.

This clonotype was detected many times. The CDR3: CAWTTSGAQETQYF. The CDR3 DNA follows: TGTGCCTGGACAACTAGCGGGGCCCAAGAGACCCAGTACTTC. The J gene is TRBJ2-5, the V gene TRBV30, with TRBD2 matching over 10 bases. The V and J ends lost 4 bases and 1 base, in that order; junction bases with no gene match: 3. The length of the CDR3 is 14 residues. CDR1 and CDR2 (germline): GTSNPN, SVGIG (reference sequence).

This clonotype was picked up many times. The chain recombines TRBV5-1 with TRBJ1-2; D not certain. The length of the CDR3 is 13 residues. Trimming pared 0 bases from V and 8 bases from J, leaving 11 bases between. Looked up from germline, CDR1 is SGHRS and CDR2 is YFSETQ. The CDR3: CASSLESLVGYTF. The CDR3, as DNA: TGCGCCAGCAGCTTGGAGAGTTTAGTAGGCTACACCTTC.

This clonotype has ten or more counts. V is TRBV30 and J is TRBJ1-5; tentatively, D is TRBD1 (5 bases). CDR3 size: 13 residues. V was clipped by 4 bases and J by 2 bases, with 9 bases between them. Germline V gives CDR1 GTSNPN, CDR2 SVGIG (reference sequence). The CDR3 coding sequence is TGTGCCTGGACCCAGGGAGGCAATCAGCCCCAGCATTTT. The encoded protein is CAWTQGGNQPQHF.

The CDR3 DNA is TGCGCCAGCAGCCAAGCGGGAAGGCCTTGGTCACCCCTCCACTTT. The encoded protein is CASSQAGRPWSPLHF. J is TRBJ1-6 and V is TRBV4-1; D is uncertain. This CDR3 comprises 15 residues. CDR1 is MGHRA, CDR2 YSYEKL, per germline. V dropped 1 base and J dropped 10 bases, with 14 bases sitting between them.

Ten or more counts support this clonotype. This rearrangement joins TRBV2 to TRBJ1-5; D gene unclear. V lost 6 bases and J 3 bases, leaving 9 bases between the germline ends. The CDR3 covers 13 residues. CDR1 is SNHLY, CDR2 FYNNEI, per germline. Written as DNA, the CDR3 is TGTGCCAGCAGCCCTTGGGCCAATCAGCCCCAGCATTTT. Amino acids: CASSPWANQPQHF.

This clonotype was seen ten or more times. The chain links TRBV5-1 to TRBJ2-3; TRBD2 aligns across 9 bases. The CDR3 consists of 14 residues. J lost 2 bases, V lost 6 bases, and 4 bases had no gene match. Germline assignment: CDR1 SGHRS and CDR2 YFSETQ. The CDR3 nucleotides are TGCGCCAGCACGGCGGGGGGGCCCACAGATACGCAGTATTTT. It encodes CASTAGGPTDTQYF.

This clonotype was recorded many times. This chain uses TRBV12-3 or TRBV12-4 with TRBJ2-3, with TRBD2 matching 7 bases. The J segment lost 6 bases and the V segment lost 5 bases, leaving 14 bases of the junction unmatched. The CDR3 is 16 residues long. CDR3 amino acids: CASSPSSTAGRDTQYF. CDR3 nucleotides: TGTGCCAGCAGTCCGTCTTCGACAGCGGGGCGGGATACGCAGTATTTT.

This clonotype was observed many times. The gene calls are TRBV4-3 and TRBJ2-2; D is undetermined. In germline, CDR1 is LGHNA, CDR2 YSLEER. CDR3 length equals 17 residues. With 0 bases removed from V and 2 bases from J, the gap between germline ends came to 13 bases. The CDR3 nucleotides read TGCGCCAGCAGCCAAGATAGGTCCCTCCTCAACACCGGGGAGCTGTTTTTT. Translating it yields CASSQDRSLLNTGELFF.

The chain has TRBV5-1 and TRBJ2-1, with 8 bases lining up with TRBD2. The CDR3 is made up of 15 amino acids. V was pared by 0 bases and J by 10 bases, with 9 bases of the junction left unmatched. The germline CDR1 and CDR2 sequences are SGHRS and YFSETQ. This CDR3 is CASSLDGTRVLEQFF. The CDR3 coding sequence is TGCGCCAGCAGCTTGGATGGGACTAGGGTACTAGAGCAGTTCTTC.

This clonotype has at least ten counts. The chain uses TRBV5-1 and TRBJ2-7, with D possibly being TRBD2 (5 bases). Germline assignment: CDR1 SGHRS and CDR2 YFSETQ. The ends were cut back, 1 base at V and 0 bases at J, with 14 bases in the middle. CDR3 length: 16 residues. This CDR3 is CASSLRVEAVSYEQYF. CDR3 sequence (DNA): TGCGCCAGCAGCTTGAGGGTGGAGGCAGTCTCCTACGAGCAGTACTTC.

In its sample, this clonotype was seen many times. The CDR3 protein is CASSSLGGPSADEQYF. The CDR3 DNA reads as TGTGCCAGCAGCTCTCTGGGGGGACCGTCGGCGGACGAGCAGTACTTC. The genes are TRBV7-2 and TRBJ2-7; a weak D match, TRBD2 (6 bases). V gave up 4 bases and J gave up 5 bases, with 21 bases separating them. Germline V gene lookup returns CDR1 SGHTA and CDR2 FQGNSA. CDR3 length equals 16 residues.

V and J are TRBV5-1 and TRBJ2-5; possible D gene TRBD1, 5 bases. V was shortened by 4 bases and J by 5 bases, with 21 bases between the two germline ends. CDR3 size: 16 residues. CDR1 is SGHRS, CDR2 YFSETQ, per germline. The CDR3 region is CASSPETVLPWETQYF. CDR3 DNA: TGCGCCAGCAGCCCGGAGACAGTTCTCCCCTGGGAGACCCAGTACTTC. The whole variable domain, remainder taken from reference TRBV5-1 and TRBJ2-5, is KAGVTQTPRYLIKTRGQQVTLSCSPISGHRSVSWYQQTPGQGLQFLFEYFSETQRNKGNFPGRFSGRQFSNSRSEMNVSTLELGDSALYLCASSPETVLPWETQYFGPGTRLLVL.

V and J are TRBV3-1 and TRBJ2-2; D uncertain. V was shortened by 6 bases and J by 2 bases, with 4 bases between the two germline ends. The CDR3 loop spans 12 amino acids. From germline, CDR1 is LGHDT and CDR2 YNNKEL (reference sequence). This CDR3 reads CASRGNTGELFF. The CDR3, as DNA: TGTGCCAGCAGGGGAAACACCGGGGAGCTGTTTTTT. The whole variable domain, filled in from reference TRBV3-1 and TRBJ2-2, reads DTAVSQTPKYLVTQMGNDKSIKCEQNLGHDTMYWYKQDSKKFLKIMFSYNNKELIINETVPNRFSPKSPDKAHLNLHINSLELGDSAVYFCASRGNTGELFFGEGSRLTVL.

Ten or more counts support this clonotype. CDR3 sequence: CSAWSFDTKNTEAFF. The DNA of the CDR3 is TGCAGTGCTTGGTCTTTCGACACCAAGAACACTGAAGCTTTCTTT. This chain links TRBV20-1 with TRBJ1-1; D is uncertain. CDR1 and CDR2 (germline): DFQATT, SNEGSKA (reference sequence). V lost 5 bases and J lost 1, with 17 bases in between. There are 15 residues in the CDR3.

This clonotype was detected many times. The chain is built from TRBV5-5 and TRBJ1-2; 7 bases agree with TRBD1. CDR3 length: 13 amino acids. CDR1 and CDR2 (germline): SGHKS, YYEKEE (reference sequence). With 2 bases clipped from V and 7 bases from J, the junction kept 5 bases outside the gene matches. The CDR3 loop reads CASSFRGLGGYTF. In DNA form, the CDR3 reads TGTGCCAGCAGCTTTAGGGGGCTGGGTGGCTACACCTTC.

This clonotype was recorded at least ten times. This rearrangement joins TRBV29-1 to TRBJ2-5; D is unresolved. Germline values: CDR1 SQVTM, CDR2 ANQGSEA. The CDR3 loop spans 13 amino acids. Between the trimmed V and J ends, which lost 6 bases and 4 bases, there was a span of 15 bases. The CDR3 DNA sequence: TGCAGCGTAACGCTTAGGAGTAGAGAGACCCAGTACTTC. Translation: CSVTLRSRETQYF. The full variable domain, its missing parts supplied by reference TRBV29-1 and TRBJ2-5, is SAVISQKPSRDICQRGTSLTIQCQVDSQVTMMFWYRQQPGQSLTLIATANQGSEATYESGFVIDKFPISRPNLTFSTLTVSNMSPEDSSIYLCSVTLRSRETQYFGPGTRLLVL.

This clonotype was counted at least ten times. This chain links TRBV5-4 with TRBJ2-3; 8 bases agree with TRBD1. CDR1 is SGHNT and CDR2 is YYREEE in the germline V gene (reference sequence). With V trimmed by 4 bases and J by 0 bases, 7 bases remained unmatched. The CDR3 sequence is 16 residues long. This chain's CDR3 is CASSPYRDRSTDTQYF. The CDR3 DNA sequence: TGTGCCAGCAGCCCATACAGGGACAGGAGCACAGATACGCAGTATTTT. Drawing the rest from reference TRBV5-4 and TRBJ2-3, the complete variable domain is ETGVTQSPTHLIKTRGQQVTLRCSSQSGHNTVSWYQQALGQGPQFIFQYYREEENGRGNFPPRFSGLQFPNYSSELNVNALELDDSALYLCASSPYRDRSTDTQYFGPGTRLTVL.

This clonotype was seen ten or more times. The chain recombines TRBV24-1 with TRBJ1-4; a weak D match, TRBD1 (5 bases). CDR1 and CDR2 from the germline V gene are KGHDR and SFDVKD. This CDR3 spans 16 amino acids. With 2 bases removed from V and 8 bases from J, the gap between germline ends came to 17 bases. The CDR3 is CATSDSGPGRKEKLFF. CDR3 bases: TGTGCCACCAGTGATTCCGGACCGGGGCGAAAGGAAAAACTGTTTTTT.

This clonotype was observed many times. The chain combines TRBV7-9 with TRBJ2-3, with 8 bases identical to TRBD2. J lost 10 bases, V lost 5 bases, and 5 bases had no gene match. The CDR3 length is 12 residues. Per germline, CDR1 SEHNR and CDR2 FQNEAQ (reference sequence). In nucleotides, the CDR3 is TGTGCCAGCAGCCCGGGGGGGGTTGCGCAGTATTTT. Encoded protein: CASSPGGVAQYF.

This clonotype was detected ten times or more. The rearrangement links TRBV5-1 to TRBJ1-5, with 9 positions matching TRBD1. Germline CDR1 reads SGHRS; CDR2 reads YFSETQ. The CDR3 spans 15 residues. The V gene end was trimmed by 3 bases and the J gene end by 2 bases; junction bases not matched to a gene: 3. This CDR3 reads CASSWTGDGNQPQHF. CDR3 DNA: TGCGCCAGCAGCTGGACAGGGGATGGCAATCAGCCCCAGCATTTT.

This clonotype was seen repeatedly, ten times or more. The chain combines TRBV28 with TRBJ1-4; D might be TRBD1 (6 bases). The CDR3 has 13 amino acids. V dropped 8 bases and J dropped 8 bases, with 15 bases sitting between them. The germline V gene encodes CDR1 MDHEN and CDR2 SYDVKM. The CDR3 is CASGGHRREKLFF. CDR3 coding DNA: TGTGCCAGCGGGGGCCACCGACGGGAAAAACTGTTTTTT.